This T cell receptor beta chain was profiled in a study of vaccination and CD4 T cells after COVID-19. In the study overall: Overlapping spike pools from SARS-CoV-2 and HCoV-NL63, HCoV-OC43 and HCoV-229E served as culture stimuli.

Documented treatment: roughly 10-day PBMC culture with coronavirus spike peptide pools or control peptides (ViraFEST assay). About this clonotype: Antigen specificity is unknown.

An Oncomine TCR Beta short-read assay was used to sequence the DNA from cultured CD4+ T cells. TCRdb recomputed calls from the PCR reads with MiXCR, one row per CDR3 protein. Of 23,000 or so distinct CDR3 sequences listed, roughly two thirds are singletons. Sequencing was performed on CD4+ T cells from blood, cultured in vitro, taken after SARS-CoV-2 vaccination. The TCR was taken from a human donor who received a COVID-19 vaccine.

CDR3 sequence: CAISETGQGFNYGYTF. The CDR3 nucleotides are TGTGCCATCAGTGAGACGGGACAGGGGTTTAACTATGGCTACACCTTC. The chain carries TRBV10-3 and TRBJ1-2; 10 bases match TRBD1. Germline V gene data show CDR1 as ENHRY and CDR2 as SYGVKD. The CDR3 spans 16 residues. Trimming cost V 2 bases and J 1 base; bases outside gene matches: 4.